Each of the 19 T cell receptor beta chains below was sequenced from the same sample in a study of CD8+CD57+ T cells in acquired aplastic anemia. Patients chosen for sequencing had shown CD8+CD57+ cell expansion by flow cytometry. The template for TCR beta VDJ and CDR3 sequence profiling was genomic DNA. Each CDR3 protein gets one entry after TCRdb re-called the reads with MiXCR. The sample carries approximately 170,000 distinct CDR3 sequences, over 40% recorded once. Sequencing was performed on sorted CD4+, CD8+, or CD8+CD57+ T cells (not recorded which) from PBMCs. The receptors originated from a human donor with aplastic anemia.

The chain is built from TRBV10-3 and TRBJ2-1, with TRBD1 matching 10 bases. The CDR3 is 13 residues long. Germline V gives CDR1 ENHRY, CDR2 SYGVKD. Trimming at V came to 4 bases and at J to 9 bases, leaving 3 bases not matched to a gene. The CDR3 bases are TGTGCCATCAGTGGACAGGGGGCAATTGAGCAGTTCTTC. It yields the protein CAISGQGAIEQFF.

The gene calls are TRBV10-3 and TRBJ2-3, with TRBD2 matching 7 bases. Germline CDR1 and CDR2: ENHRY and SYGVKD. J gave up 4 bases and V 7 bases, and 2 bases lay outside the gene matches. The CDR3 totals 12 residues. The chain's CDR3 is CAIMGGADTQYF. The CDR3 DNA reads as TGTGCCATCATGGGGGGGGCAGATACGCAGTATTTT.

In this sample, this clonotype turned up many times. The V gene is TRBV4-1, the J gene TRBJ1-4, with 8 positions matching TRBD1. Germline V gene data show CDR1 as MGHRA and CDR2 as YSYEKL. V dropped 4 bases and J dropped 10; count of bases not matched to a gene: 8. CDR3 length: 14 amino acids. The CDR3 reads CASSPPQGVVKLFF. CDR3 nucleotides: TGCGCCAGCAGCCCTCCACAGGGGGTTGTAAAACTGTTTTTT.

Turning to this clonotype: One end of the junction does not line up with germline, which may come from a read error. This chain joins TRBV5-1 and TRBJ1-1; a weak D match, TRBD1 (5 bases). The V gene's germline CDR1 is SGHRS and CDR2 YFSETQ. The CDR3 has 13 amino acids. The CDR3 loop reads CASKPGMNTGAFF. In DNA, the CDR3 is TGCGCCAGCAAGCCAGGGATGAACACTGGAGCTTTCTTT.

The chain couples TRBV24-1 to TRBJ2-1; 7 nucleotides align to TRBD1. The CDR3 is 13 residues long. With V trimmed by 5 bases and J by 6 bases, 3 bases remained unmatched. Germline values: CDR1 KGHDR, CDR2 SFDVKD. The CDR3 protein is CATSVTGTNEQFF. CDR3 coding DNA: TGTGCCACCAGTGTGACAGGGACCAATGAGCAGTTCTTC.

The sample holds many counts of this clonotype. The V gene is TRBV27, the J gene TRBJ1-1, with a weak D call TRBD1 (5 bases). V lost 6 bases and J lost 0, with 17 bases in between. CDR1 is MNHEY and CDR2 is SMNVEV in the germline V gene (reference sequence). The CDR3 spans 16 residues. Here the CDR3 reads CASRRGRLPMNTEAFF. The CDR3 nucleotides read TGTGCCAGCAGGAGGGGACGGTTGCCAATGAACACTGAAGCTTTCTTT.

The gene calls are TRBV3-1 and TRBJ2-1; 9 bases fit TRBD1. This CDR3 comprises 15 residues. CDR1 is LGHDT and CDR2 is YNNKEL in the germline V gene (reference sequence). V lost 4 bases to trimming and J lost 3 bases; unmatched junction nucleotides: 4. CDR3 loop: CASSRGTGFYNEQFF. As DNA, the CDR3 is TGTGCCAGCAGCCGAGGGACAGGGTTCTACAATGAGCAGTTCTTC.

The DNA of the CDR3 is TGTGCCAGCAGACCAGGGGGAGCGACTCCTTATGGCTACACCTTC. Amino acids: CASRPGGATPYGYTF. This chain links TRBV14 with TRBJ1-2; 7 nucleotides line up with TRBD1. Germline-derived CDR1 and CDR2 are SGHDN and FVKESK. The ends lost 6 bases at V and 5 bases at J; junction bases unmatched: 12. CDR3 size: 15 residues.

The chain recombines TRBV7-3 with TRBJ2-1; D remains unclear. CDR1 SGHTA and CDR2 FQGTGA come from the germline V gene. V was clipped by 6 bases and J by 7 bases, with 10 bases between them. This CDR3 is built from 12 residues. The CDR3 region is CASSTQRNEQFF. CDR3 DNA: TGTGCCAGCAGTACCCAGAGGAATGAGCAGTTCTTC.

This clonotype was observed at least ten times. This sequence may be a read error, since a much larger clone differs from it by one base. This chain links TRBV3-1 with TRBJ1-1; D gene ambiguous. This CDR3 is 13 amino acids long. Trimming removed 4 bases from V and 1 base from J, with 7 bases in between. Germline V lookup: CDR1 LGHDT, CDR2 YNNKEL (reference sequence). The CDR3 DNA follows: TGTGCCAGCAGCCCACACCAGAACACTGAAGCTTTCTTT. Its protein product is CASSPHQNTEAFF.

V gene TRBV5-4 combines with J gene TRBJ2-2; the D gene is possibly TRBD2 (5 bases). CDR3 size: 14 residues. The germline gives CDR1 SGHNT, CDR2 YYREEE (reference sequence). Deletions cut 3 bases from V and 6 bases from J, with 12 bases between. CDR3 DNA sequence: TGTGCCAGCAGCTCGGGGATTGAACCCGGGGAGCTGTTTTTT. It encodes CASSSGIEPGELFF.

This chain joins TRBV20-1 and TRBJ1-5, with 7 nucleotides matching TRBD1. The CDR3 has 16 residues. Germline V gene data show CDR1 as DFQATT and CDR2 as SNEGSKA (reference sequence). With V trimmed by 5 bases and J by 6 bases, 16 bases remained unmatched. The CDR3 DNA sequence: TGCAGTGCTCCTCTCCGACAGGGACTAGGCAGTCAGCCCCAGCATTTT. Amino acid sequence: CSAPLRQGLGSQPQHF.

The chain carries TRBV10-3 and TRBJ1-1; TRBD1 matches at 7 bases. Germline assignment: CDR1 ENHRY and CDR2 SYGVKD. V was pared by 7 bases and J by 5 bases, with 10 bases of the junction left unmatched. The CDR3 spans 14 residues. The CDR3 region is CAIKPGQEWTEAFF. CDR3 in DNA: TGTGCCATCAAACCTGGACAGGAGTGGACTGAAGCTTTCTTT.

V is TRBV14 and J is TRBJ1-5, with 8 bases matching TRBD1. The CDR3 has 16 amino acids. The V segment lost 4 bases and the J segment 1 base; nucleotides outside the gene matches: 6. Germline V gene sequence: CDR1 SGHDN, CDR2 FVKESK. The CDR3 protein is CASSRGQGGSNQPQHF. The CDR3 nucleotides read TGTGCCAGCAGCCGCGGACAGGGCGGGAGCAATCAGCCCCAGCATTTT.

CDR3 coding DNA: TGCAGCGCTCGGGACAGGGTGGTAGATGAGCAGTTCTTC. This translates into CSARDRVVDEQFF. V is TRBV29-1 and J is TRBJ2-1, with 9 bases lining up with TRBD1. The germline V gene has CDR1 SQVTM and CDR2 ANQGSEA. Germline trimming cut 7 bases from V and 8 bases from J; bases unmatched to any gene: 9. The length of the CDR3 is 13 residues.

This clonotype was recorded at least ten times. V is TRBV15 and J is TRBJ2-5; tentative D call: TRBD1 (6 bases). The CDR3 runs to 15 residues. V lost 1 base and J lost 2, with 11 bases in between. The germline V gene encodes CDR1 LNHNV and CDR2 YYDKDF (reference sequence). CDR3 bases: TGTGCCACCAGCAGAGTAGGCCAGGGGCAAGAGACCCAGTACTTC. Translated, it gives CATSRVGQGQETQYF.

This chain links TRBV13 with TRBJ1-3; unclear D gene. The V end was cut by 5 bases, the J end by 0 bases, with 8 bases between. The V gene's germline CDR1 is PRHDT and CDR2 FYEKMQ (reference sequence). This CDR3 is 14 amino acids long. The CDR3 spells CASSPSASGNTIYF. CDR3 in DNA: TGTGCCAGCAGCCCGTCCGCCTCTGGAAACACCATATATTTT.

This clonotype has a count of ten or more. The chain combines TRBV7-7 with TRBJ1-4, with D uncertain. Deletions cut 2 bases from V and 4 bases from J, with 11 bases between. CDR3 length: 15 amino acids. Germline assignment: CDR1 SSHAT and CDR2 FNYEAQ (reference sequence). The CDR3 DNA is TGTGCCAGCAGCTTACGGCACGGGAATAATGAAAAACTGTTTTTT. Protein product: CASSLRHGNNEKLFF.

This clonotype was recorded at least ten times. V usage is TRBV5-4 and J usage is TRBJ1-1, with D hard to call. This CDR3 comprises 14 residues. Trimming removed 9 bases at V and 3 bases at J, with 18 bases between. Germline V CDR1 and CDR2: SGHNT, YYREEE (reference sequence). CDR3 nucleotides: TGTGCCACCCACCGACCAGGCGGGTACACTGAAGCTTTCTTT. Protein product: CATHRPGGYTEAFF.